A single sample gave rise to the 16 T cell receptor beta chains below, sequenced in a study of blood T cells in healthy people across ages. A second PCR, run for about 7 to 11 cycles, used a sample-barcoded 5' primer plus a J-beta primer mix. TCRdb re-analysed the 5' RACE reads in MiXCR, keeping a single row per CDR3 protein. The repertoire holds roughly 500,000 distinct CDR3 sequences, with 24% as singletons. This sample was also put to use in a study of T cells of mothers and their children.

The source material was blood. These receptor sequences come from a boy between 10 and 17 years old in good health.

This clonotype was found a few times. V is TRBV4-1 and J is TRBJ2-7; 8 bases align to TRBD1. Germline CDR1 and CDR2: MGHRA and YSYEKL. V was pared by 1 base and J by 3 bases, with 5 bases of the junction left unmatched. This CDR3 spans 15 amino acids. This CDR3 is CASSQGTGWIYEQYF. CDR3 bases: TGCGCCAGCAGCCAAGGGACAGGGTGGATCTACGAGCAGTACTTC.

This clonotype has more than one count but fewer than ten. The chain is built from TRBV29-1 and TRBJ1-5; 7 positions match TRBD1. Germline V gene lookup returns CDR1 SQVTM and CDR2 ANQGSEA. The CDR3 totals 12 residues. J was trimmed by 11 bases and V by 3 bases; bases with no gene match: 7. The CDR3 region has the DNA TGCAGCGTTGACCAGGGGGGGACAGCCCAGCATTTT. Its translation: CSVDQGGTAQHF. The entire variable domain, with the rest obtained from reference TRBV29-1 and TRBJ1-5, is as follows: SAVISQKPSRDICQRGTSLTIQCQVDSQVTMMFWYRQQPGQSLTLIATANQGSEATYESGFVIDKFPISRPNLTFSTLTVSNMSPEDSSIYLCSVDQGGTAQHFGDGTRLSIL.

This clonotype was seen more than once but under ten times. The gene calls are TRBV7-3 and TRBJ1-1; a possible D gene is TRBD1 (5 bases). The length of the CDR3 is 15 residues. The V end lost 6 bases, the J end lost 5 bases, and 19 bases lay between the germline ends. CDR1 SGHTA and CDR2 FQGTGA come from the germline V gene. The CDR3 nucleotides read TGTGCCAGCAGTCCAAGGGTGGGGGAAAGGACTGAAGCTTTCTTT. Amino acids: CASSPRVGERTEAFF.

The gene calls are TRBV7-9 and TRBJ2-3; weak D call: TRBD2 (6 bases). The germline gives CDR1 SEHNR, CDR2 FQNEAQ (reference sequence). Trimming removed 5 bases at V and 4 bases at J, with 28 bases between. The CDR3 has 19 residues. CDR3 sequence reads: CASSGGIAGLRSRADTQYF. The CDR3, as DNA: TGTGCCAGCAGCGGAGGGATAGCCGGACTCCGAAGTCGGGCAGATACGCAGTATTTT.

This clonotype was seen more than once but under ten times. The chain joins TRBV29-1 to TRBJ2-5; the match to TRBD2 covers 8 bases. V trimming: 4 bases; J trimming: 2 bases; junction bases outside the gene matches: 3. The CDR3 covers 13 residues. Per the germline V gene, CDR1 is SQVTM and CDR2 is ANQGSEA. CDR3 protein: CSVATSVQETQYF. The CDR3 nucleotides read TGCAGCGTTGCGACTAGCGTACAAGAGACCCAGTACTTC.

This clonotype was observed a few times. The genes are TRBV5-5 and TRBJ2-3; no clear D gene. The germline CDR1 and CDR2 sequences are SGHKS and YYEKEE (reference sequence). This CDR3 comprises 14 residues. Deletions cut 0 bases from V and 6 bases from J, with 11 bases between. This chain's CDR3 is CASSLAGFGDTQYF. The CDR3 DNA follows: TGTGCCAGCAGCTTGGCCGGGTTCGGGGATACGCAGTATTTT.

This sequence joins TRBV7-9 and TRBJ1-4; D might be TRBD1 (5 bases). The ends were cut back, 6 bases at V and 3 bases at J, with 11 bases in the middle. The CDR3 is made up of 14 amino acids. Germline V gene lookup returns CDR1 SEHNR and CDR2 FQNEAQ (reference sequence). This chain's CDR3 is CASSNDSSNEKLFF. The CDR3 DNA reads TGTGCCAGCAGTAATGACAGTTCTAATGAAAAACTGTTTTTT.

V gene TRBV5-1 combines with J gene TRBJ2-5; possibly TRBD2 for D (5 bases). The CDR3 runs to 17 residues. CDR1 and CDR2 from the germline V gene are SGHRS and YFSETQ. The V end was cut by 3 bases, the J end by 4 bases, with 22 bases between. The CDR3 sequence: CASSSPPGGLRRETQYF. In nucleotides, the CDR3 is TGCGCCAGCAGCTCCCCCCCCGGAGGCTTGAGGAGAGAGACCCAGTACTTC.

The chain joins TRBV27 to TRBJ2-5; D is possibly TRBD2 (5 bases). The end of the DNA fits TRBJ2-1 better, so the J call may be wrong. Germline assignment: CDR1 MNHEY and CDR2 SMNVEV (reference sequence). The CDR3 has 15 residues. Here the CDR3 DNA reads TGTGCCAGCAGTTTCGGGCCTAGCACCTTAAATGAGCAGTTCTTC. This sequence encodes CASSFGPSTLNEQFF.

This chain links TRBV20-1 with TRBJ2-3; maybe TRBD2 (5 bases). This CDR3 contains 13 residues. V was clipped by 4 bases and J by 2 bases, with 10 bases between them. CDR1 and CDR2 from the germline V gene are DFQATT and SNEGSKA (reference sequence). The CDR3 spells CSAMAGLTDTQYF. In DNA, the CDR3 is TGCAGTGCTATGGCGGGCCTCACAGATACGCAGTATTTT.

The table lists this clonotype with a count of one. The rearrangement links TRBV20-1 to TRBJ2-4; 10 positions match TRBD2. Trimming cost V 3 bases and J 0 bases; bases outside gene matches: 8. Germline loops: CDR1 DFQATT, CDR2 SNEGSKA (reference sequence). This CDR3 is 17 amino acids long. CDR3 in DNA: TGCAGTGCTAGTAGGCTAGCGGGGGCCCTAGCCAAAAACATTCAGTACTTC. Translated, it gives CSASRLAGALAKNIQYF.

This sequence joins TRBV7-2 and TRBJ2-5; weak D call: TRBD2 (6 bases). Germline CDR1 reads SGHTA; CDR2 reads FQGNSA. V was cut by 7 bases and J by 3 bases, with 18 bases left in between. The CDR3 is 15 amino acids. The CDR3 protein is CASKSTPQREETQYF. Written as DNA, the CDR3 is TGTGCCAGCAAATCCACCCCCCAGCGGGAAGAGACCCAGTACTTC.

Written as DNA, the CDR3 is TGTGCCAGCAGCTACACAGGGGCTTACGAGCAGTACGTC. It specifies CASSYTGAYEQYV. This chain joins TRBV7-9 and TRBJ2-7, with TRBD1 matching over 7 bases. From germline, CDR1 is SEHNR and CDR2 FQNEAQ (reference sequence). V lost 4 bases and J lost 4; bases outside the gene matches: 4. The CDR3 totals 13 residues.

In its sample, this clonotype was seen a few times. V is TRBV4-1 and J is TRBJ2-3; 7 bases map to TRBD2. The CDR3 is made up of 15 amino acids. Per germline, CDR1 MGHRA and CDR2 YSYEKL. V dropped 3 bases and J dropped 0; count of bases not matched to a gene: 3. CDR3 protein: CASSHQRGSTDTQYF. In DNA form, the CDR3 reads TGCGCCAGCAGCCATCAGCGGGGTAGCACAGATACGCAGTATTTT.

The chain joins TRBV20-1 to TRBJ2-1, with TRBD2 matching over 10 bases. With V trimmed by 1 base and J by 8 bases, 11 bases remained unmatched. Looked up from germline, CDR1 is DFQATT and CDR2 is SNEGSKA (reference sequence). CDR3 length: 16 amino acids. The CDR3, as DNA: TGCAGTGCTAGAGTCCACACTAGCGGGAAGAGGTATGAGCAGTTCTTC. This sequence encodes CSARVHTSGKRYEQFF.

The rearrangement joins TRBV7-9 to TRBJ1-2; the D is unclear. CDR1 is SEHNR, CDR2 FQNEAQ, per germline (reference sequence). The V end lost 1 base, the J end lost 2 bases, and 8 bases lay between the germline ends. The CDR3 totals 14 residues. The chain's CDR3 is CASSLEHVNYGYTF. In DNA form, the CDR3 reads TGTGCCAGCAGCTTAGAGCACGTCAACTATGGCTACACCTTC. Combining the CDR3 with reference TRBV7-9 and TRBJ1-2 gives the whole variable domain DTGVSQNPRHKITKRGQNVTFRCDPISEHNRLYWYRQTLGQGPEFLTYFQNEAQLEKSRLLSDRFSAERPKGSFSTLEIQRTEQGDSAMYLCASSLEHVNYGYTFGSGTRLTVV.